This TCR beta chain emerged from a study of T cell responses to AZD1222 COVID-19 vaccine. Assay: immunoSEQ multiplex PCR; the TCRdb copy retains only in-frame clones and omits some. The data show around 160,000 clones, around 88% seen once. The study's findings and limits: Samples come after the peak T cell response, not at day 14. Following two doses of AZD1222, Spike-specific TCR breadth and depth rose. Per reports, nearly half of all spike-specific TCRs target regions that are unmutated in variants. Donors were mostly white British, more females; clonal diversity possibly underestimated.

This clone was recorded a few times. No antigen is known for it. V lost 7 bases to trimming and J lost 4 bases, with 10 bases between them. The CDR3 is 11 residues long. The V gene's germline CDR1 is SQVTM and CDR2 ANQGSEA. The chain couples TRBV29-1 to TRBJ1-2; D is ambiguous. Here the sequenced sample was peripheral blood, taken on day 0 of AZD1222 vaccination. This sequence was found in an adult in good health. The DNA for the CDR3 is TGCAGCGCCTCACACCTCTATGGCTACACCTTC. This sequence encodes CSASHLYGYTF. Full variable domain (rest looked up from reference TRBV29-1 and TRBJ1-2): SAVISQKPSRDICQRGTSLTIQCQVDSQVTMMFWYRQQPGQSLTLIATANQGSEATYESGFVIDKFPISRPNLTFSTLTVSNMSPEDSSIYLCSASHLYGYTFGSGTRLTVV.